The rows below give T cell receptor beta chains drawn from one sample of a study of blood T cells in healthy people across ages. TCRdb analysed the 5' RACE reads with MiXCR anew, one entry per CDR3 protein. The data contain 1,800,000 or so distinct CDR3 sequences, 30% to 40% of them singletons. Input material: blood. All receptors derive from a human donor in good health. The CDR3 runs from the conserved cysteine through the conserved F or W. Fields, in order: V gene, clone size, D gene, J gene, CDR3 protein, CDR3 DNA. A D gene is named only where the DNA matches it firmly. Rows may omit the clone size; those that give it use once, few, many or a size class.

>TRBV20-1|few|-|TRBJ1-1
CSARDLRMRTEAFF
TGCAGTGCTAGAGATCTGAGGATGCGGACTGAAGCTTTCTTT
>TRBV11-2|few|-|TRBJ1-2
CASSPDSAAFYGYTF
TGTGCCAGCAGCCCAGACAGTGCCGCCTTCTATGGCTACACCTTC
>TRBV28|-|TRBD1|TRBJ2-1
CASSFYRGLGEQFF
TGTGCCAGCAGTTTCTACAGGGGTCTTGGTGAGCAGTTCTTC
>TRBV3-1|-|-|TRBJ1-5
CASSPPRGQPQHF
TGTGCCAGCAGCCCCCCCCGGGGGCAGCCCCAGCATTTT
>TRBV7-9|-|TRBD2|TRBJ2-6
CASSVDGTSSSGANVLTF
TGTGCCAGCAGCGTAGACGGGACTAGCAGTTCTGGGGCCAACGTCCTGACTTTC
>TRBV12-3/TRBV12-4|-|-|TRBJ1-4
CASSPRRGETNEKLFF
TGTGCCAGCAGTCCACGGAGGGGAGAAACTAATGAAAAACTGTTTTTT
>TRBV6-2/TRBV6-3|few|-|TRBJ1-5
CASSQLSWPNQPQHF
TGTGCCAGCAGTCAACTCTCCTGGCCCAATCAGCCCCAGCATTTT
>TRBV6-4|-|TRBD1|TRBJ2-5
CASTSTGAYPVQETQYF
TGTGCCAGCACATCCACAGGGGCCTACCCCGTCCAAGAGACCCAGTACTTC
>TRBV20-1|-|TRBD2|TRBJ2-7
CSARDVAGGFYEQYF
TGCAGTGCTAGAGACGTAGCGGGGGGTTTCTACGAGCAGTACTTC
>TRBV5-1|-|-|TRBJ2-7
CASSFDRRAYEQYF
TGCGCCAGCAGCTTCGACAGAAGAGCCTACGAGCAGTACTTC
>TRBV27|-|TRBD1|TRBJ1-4
CASSLRDRGRKLFF
TGTGCCAGCAGTCTCCGGGACAGGGGGCGAAAACTGTTTTTT
>TRBV27|-|TRBD1|TRBJ2-1
CASTIIRDRVYNEQFF
TGTGCCAGCACCATCATCCGGGACAGGGTCTACAATGAGCAGTTCTTC
>TRBV9|-|-|TRBJ2-1
CASSVGVAEYEQFF
TGTGCCAGCAGCGTGGGAGTAGCTGAATATGAGCAGTTCTTC
>TRBV7-8|many|TRBD1|TRBJ1-1
CASRPQGASTEAFF
TGTGCCAGCAGACCACAGGGGGCATCCACTGAAGCTTTCTTT
>TRBV10-3|few|-|TRBJ2-3
CAISESSEFGTDTQYF
TGTGCCATCAGTGAGTCGTCAGAGTTCGGCACAGATACGCAGTATTTT
>TRBV7-9|-|-|TRBJ2-1
CASSPYPQGRSYNERFF
TGTGCCAGCAGTCCCTACCCTCAGGGTCGCTCCTACAATGAGCGGTTCTTC
>TRBV3-1|-|-|TRBJ2-5
CASSQAPGQKETQYF
TGTGCCAGCAGCCAAGCCCCGGGACAAAAAGAGACCCAGTACTTC
>TRBV2|-|-|TRBJ2-1
CASSEVSSYEQFF
TGTGCCAGCAGTGAGGTGAGCTCCTACGAGCAGTTCTTC
>TRBV29-1|-|-|TRBJ2-1
CSVEGFPGILSYNEPFF
TGCAGCGTTGAAGGCTTCCCCGGGATACTCAGCTACAATGAGCCGTTCTTC
>TRBV28|-|-|TRBJ2-3
CASTGGAHTQYF
TGTGCCAGCACCGGTGGTGCCCATACGCAGTATTTT
>TRBV25-1|many|-|TRBJ1-2
CASSGFLQDTNYGYTF
TGTGCCAGCAGTGGGTTTTTGCAGGATACTAACTATGGCTACACCTTC
>TRBV5-1|-|-|TRBJ1-2
CASSLEQGRDGYTF
TGCGCCAGCAGCTTGGAGCAGGGTCGGGACGGCTACACCTTC
>TRBV5-1|-|-|TRBJ1-2
CASSLTGIDYGYTF
TGCGCCAGCAGCTTGACGGGAATTGACTATGGCTACACCTTC
>TRBV15|many|-|TRBJ2-7
CATSRDRVEQYF
TGTGCCACCAGCAGAGACAGGGTCGAGCAGTACTTC
>TRBV7-2|-|TRBD1|TRBJ1-6
CASSLDLGGTGDSPLHF
TGTGCCAGCAGCTTAGATTTGGGGGGGACAGGGGATTCACCCCTCCACTTT
>TRBV9|-|-|TRBJ1-2
CASSATGIYGYTF
TGTGCCAGCAGCGCGACCGGGATTTATGGCTACACCTTC
>TRBV28|-|TRBD1|TRBJ2-4
CASRVRFPRGQRGQYF
TGTGCCAGCAGGGTCCGGTTCCCCCGGGGACAGAGGGGGCAGTACTTC
>TRBV4-3|-|TRBD2|TRBJ2-1
CASSFGTSWINEQFF
TGCGCCAGCAGCTTTGGGACTAGCTGGATCAATGAGCAGTTCTTC
>TRBV7-2|-|-|TRBJ1-2
CASSLDGQLGYTF
TGTGCCAGCAGCTTAGATGGACAGCTGGGCTACACCTTC
>TRBV7-6|few|TRBD1|TRBJ1-4
CASSLRTGFNEKLFF
TGTGCCAGCAGCTTAAGGACAGGCTTTAATGAAAAACTGTTTTTT
>TRBV29-1|few|-|TRBJ1-1
CSASDRLNTEAFF
TGCAGCGCCTCCGACAGATTAAACACTGAAGCTTTCTTT
>TRBV24-1|few|-|TRBJ2-4
CATSDVGARGNIQYF
TGTGCCACCAGTGATGTGGGGGCTCGGGGAAACATTCAGTACTTC
>TRBV5-1|-|TRBD2|TRBJ2-1
CASSFDSGGHNEQFF
TGCGCCAGCAGCTTCGATAGCGGGGGCCACAATGAGCAGTTCTTC
>TRBV3-1|few|TRBD2|TRBJ2-3
CASSASGGIDTQYF
TGTGCCAGCTCCGCTAGCGGGGGGATAGATACGCAGTATTTT
>TRBV10-3|few|TRBD2|TRBJ2-3
CAISGILAGGQSLTDTQYF
TGTGCCATCAGTGGAATTCTAGCGGGGGGCCAATCCTTAACAGATACGCAGTATTTT
>TRBV7-9|-|-|TRBJ1-5
CASQRGNQPQHF
TGTGCCAGCCAGAGAGGCAATCAGCCCCAGCATTTT
>TRBV10-3|few|TRBD2|TRBJ2-1
CAISVAGGIIGEQFF
TGTGCCATCAGCGTAGCGGGGGGGATTATTGGTGAGCAGTTCTTC
>TRBV20-1|once|-|TRBJ2-3
CSTREASKSTDTQYF
TGCAGTACTAGAGAGGCTAGCAAGAGCACAGATACGCAGTATTTT
>TRBV20-1|-|-|TRBJ2-2
CSAKPTQGLGSGELFF
TGCAGTGCTAAGCCCACCCAGGGTTTGGGCTCCGGGGAGCTGTTTTTT
>TRBV6-1|-|TRBD1|TRBJ1-5
CASSVDRVGGNQPQHF
TGTGCCAGCAGTGTGGACAGGGTCGGAGGCAATCAGCCCCAGCATTTT
>TRBV4-1|-|TRBD1|TRBJ1-2
CASSLAWARGQGAYGYTF
TGCGCCAGCAGCCTAGCTTGGGCGCGAGGACAGGGGGCCTATGGCTACACCTTC
>TRBV5-4|-|-|TRBJ2-3
CASSLVGFPDTQYF
TGTGCCAGCAGCTTGGTTGGGTTTCCAGATACGCAGTATTTT
>TRBV7-3|few|TRBD1|TRBJ1-1
CASSSSGGTEAFF
TGTGCCAGCAGCTCCTCAGGGGGCACTGAAGCTTTCTTT
>TRBV27|-|TRBD1|TRBJ1-2
CASAVGQSGWYGYTF
TGTGCCAGCGCCGTGGGACAGAGTGGATGGTATGGCTACACCTTC
>TRBV5-1|few|TRBD1|TRBJ2-7
CASSPSDRYYEQYF
TGCGCCAGCAGCCCCTCGGACAGGTACTACGAGCAGTACTTC